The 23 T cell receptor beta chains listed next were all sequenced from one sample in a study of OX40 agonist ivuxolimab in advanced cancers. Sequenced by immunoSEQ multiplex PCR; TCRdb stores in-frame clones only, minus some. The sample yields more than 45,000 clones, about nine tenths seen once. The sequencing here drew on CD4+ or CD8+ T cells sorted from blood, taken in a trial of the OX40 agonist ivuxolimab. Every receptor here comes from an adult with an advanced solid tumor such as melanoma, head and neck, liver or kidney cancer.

The CDR3 sequence: CASRGEGGQNTGELFF. DNA of the CDR3: TGCGCCAGCAGGGGGGAAGGGGGGCAGAACACCGGGGAGCTGTTTTTT. This chain joins TRBV4-1 and TRBJ2-2; tentatively, D is TRBD1 or TRBD2 (6 bases each). The length of the CDR3 is 16 residues. V was trimmed by 6 bases and J by 1 base, leaving 15 bases between them. The germline CDR1 and CDR2 sequences are MGHRA and YSYEKL.

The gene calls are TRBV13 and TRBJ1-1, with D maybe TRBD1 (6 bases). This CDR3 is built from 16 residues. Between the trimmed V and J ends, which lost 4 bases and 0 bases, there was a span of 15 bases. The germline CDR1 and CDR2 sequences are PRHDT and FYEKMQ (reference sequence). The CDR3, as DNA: TGTGCCAGCAGCTGCCGAGGGGGGGAGATGAACACTGAAGCTTTCTTT. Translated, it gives CASSCRGGEMNTEAFF. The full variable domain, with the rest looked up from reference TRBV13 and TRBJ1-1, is AAGVIQSPRHLIKEKRETATLKCYPIPRHDTVYWYQQGPGQDPQFLISFYEKMQSDKGSIPDRFSAQQFSDYHSELNMSSLELGDSALYFCASSCRGGEMNTEAFFGQGTRLTVV.

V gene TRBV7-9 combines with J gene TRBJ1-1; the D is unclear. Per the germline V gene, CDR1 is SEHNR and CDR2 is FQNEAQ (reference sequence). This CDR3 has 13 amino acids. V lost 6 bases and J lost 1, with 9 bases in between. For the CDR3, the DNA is TGTGCCAGCAGACCCGACGGGAACACTGAAGCTTTCTTT. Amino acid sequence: CASRPDGNTEAFF.

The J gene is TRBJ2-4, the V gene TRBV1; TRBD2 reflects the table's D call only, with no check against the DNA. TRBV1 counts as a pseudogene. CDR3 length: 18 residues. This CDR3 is CTSSPLKRGGPAKNIQYF. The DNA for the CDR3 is TGCACCAGCAGCCCCTTGAAGAGGGGAGGCCCAGCCAAAAACATTCAGTACTTC.

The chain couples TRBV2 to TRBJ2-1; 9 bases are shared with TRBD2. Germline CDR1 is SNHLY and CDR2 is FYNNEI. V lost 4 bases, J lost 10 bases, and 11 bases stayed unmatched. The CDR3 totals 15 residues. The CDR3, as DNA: TGTGCCAGCAGTGGAGTTAGCGGGAGCTTAAAAGAGCAGTTCTTC. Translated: CASSGVSGSLKEQFF.

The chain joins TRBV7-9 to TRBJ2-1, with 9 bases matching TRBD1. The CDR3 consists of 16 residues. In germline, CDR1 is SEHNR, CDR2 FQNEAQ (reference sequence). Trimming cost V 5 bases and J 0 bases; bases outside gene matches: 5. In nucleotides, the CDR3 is TGTGCCAGCAGCCCGGGACAGGGAAGCTCCTACAATGAGCAGTTCTTC. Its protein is CASSPGQGSSYNEQFF.

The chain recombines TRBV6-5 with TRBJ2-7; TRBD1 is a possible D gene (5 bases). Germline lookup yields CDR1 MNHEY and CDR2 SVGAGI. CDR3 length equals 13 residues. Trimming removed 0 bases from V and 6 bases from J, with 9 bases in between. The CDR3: CASSYSVGREQYF. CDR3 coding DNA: TGTGCCAGCAGTTACTCGGTGGGGCGCGAGCAGTACTTC.

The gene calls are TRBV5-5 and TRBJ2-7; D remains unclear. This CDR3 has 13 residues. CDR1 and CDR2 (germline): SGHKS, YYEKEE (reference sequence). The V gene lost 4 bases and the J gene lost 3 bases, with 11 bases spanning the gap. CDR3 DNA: TGTGCCAGCAGCCTGACCTTCGTCTACGAGCAGTACTTC. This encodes CASSLTFVYEQYF.

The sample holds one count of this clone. The CDR3 loop reads CASSPNTDTQYF. CDR3 bases: TGTGCCAGCAGCCCAAACACAGATACGCAGTATTTT. This chain joins TRBV9 and TRBJ2-3; D is unresolved. The CDR3 length is 12 residues. CDR1 SGDLS and CDR2 YYNGEE come from the germline V gene. Trimming shortened V by 4 bases and J by 2 bases, and 5 bases separated the two germline ends. The full variable domain, rest sourced from reference TRBV9 and TRBJ2-3, is DSGVTQTPKHLITATGQRVTLRCSPRSGDLSVYWYQQSLDQGLQFLIQYYNGEERAKGNILERFSAQQFPDLHSELNLSSLELGDSALYFCASSPNTDTQYFGPGTRLTVL.

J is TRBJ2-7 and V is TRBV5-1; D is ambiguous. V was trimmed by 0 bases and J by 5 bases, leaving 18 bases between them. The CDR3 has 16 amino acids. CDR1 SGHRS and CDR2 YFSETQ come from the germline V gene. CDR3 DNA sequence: TGCGCCAGCAGCTTGGGTCGATACGGGCCGCCGAACGAGCAGTACTTC. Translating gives CASSLGRYGPPNEQYF. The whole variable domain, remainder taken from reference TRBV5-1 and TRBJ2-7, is KAGVTQTPRYLIKTRGQQVTLSCSPISGHRSVSWYQQTPGQGLQFLFEYFSETQRNKGNFPGRFSGRQFSNSRSEMNVSTLELGDSALYLCASSLGRYGPPNEQYFGPGTRLTVT.

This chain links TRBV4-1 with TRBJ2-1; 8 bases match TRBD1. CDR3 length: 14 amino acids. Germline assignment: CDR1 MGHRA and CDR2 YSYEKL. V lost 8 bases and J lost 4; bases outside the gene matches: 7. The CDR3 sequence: CASQGASGYNEQFF. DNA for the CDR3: TGCGCCAGCCAGGGGGCCAGTGGTTACAATGAGCAGTTCTTC.

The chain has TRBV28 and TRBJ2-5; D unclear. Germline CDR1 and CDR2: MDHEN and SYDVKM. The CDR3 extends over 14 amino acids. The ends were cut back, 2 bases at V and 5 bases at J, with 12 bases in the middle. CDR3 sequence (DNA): TGTGCCAGCAGTTTAAGTCTGAAGGACGAGACCCAGTACTTC. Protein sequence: CASSLSLKDETQYF.

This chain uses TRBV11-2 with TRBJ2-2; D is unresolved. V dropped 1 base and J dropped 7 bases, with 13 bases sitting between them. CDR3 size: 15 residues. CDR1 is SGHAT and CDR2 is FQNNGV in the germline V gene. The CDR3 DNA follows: TGTGCCAGCAGCTTAGTATTACCGTTAATCGGGGAGCTGTTTTTT. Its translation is CASSLVLPLIGELFF. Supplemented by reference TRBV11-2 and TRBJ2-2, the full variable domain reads EAGVAQSPRYKIIEKRQSVAFWCNPISGHATLYWYQQILGQGPKLLIQFQNNGVVDDSQLPKDRFSAERLKGVDSTLKIQPAKLEDSAVYLCASSLVLPLIGELFFGEGSRLTVL.

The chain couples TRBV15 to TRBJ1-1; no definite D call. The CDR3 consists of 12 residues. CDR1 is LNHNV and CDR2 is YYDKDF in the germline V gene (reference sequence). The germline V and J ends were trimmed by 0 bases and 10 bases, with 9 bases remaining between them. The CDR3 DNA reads TGTGCCACCAGCAGAGATTTCCTCCTAGCTTTCTTT. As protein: CATSRDFLLAFF.

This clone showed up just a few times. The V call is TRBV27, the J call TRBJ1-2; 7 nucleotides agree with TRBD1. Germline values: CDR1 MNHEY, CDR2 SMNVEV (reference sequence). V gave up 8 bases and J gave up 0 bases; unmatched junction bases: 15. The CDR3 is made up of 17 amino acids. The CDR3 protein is CASSKIAGTAANYGYTF. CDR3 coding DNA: TGTGCCAGCTCGAAAATCGCCGGGACAGCCGCTAACTATGGCTACACCTTC.

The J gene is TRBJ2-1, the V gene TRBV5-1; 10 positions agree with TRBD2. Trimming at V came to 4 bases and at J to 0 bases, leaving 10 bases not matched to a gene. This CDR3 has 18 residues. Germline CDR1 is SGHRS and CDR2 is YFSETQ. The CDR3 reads CASSTTSGPLSSYNEQFF. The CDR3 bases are TGCGCCAGCAGCACGACTAGCGGGCCGTTAAGCTCCTACAATGAGCAGTTCTTC.

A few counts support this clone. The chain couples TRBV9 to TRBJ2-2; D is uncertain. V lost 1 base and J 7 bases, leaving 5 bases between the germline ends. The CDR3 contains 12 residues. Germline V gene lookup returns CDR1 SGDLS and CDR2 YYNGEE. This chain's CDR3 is CASSVSNGELFF. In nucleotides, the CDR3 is TGTGCCAGCAGCGTATCTAACGGGGAGCTGTTTTTT.

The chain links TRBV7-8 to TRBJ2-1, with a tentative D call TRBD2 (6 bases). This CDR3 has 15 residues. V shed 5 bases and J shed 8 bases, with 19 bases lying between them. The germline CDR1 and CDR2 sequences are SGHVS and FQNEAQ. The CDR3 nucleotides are TGTGCCAGCAGCCCGGCGGGACGGCTTTTGGATGAGCAGTTCTTC. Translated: CASSPAGRLLDEQFF.

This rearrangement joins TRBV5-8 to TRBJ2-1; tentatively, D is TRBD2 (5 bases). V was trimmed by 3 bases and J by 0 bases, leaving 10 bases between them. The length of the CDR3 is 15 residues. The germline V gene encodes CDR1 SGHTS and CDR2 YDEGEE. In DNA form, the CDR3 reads TGTGCCAGCAGCTCCGGGGTCAGCTCCTACAATGAGCAGTTCTTC. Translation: CASSSGVSSYNEQFF.

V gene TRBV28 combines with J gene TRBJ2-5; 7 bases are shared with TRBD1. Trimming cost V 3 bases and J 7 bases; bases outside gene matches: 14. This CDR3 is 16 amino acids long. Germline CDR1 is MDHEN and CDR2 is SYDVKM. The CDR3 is CASSFPTRGGEGTQYF. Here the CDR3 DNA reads TGTGCCAGCAGTTTCCCCACACGAGGGGGCGAGGGGACCCAGTACTTC.

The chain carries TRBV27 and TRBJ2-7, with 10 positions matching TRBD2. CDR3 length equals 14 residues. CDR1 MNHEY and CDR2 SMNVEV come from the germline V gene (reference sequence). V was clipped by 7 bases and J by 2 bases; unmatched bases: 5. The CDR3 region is CASKRGTSAYEQYF. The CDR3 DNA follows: TGTGCCAGCAAAAGGGGGACTAGCGCCTACGAGCAGTACTTC.

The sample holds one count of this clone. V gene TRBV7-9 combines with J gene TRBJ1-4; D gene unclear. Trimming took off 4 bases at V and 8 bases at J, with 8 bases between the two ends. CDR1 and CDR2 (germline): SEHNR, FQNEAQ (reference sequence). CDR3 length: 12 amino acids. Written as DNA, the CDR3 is TGTGCCAGCAGCTGGCAAAAGGAAAAACTGTTTTTT. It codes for CASSWQKEKLFF.

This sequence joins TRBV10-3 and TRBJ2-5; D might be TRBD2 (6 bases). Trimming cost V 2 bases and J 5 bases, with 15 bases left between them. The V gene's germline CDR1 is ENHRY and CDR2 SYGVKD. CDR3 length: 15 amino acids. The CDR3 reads CAISEGREVPETQYF. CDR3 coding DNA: TGTGCCATCAGTGAGGGCAGGGAGGTTCCCGAGACCCAGTACTTC.